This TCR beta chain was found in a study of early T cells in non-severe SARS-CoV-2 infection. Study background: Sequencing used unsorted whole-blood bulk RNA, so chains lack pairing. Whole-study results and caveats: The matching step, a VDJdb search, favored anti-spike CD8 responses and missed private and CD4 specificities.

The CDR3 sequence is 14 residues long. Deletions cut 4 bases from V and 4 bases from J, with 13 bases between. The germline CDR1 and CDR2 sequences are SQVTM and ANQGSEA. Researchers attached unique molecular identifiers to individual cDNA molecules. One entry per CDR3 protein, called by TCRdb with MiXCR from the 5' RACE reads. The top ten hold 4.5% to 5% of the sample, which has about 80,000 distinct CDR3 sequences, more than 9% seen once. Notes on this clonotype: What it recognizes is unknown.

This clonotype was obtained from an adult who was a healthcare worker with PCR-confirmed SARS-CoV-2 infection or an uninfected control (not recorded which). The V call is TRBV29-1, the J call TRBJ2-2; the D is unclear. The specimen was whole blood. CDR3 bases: TGCAGCGTTGCTTTCTCCCAGCTCACCGGGGAGCTGTTTTTT. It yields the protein CSVAFSQLTGELFF.